Described below is a single TCR beta chain sequence and its context. Here immunoSEQ multiplex PCR was the method, and the copy in TCRdb shows in-frame clones only, minus some. The table lists roughly 5,100 clones, over 75% of them singletons. This entry comes from a study of T cell repertoires in ileal Crohn's disease. Looked up from germline, CDR1 is MNHEY and CDR2 is SMNVEV (reference sequence). The trim removed 6 bases at V and 1 base at J, leaving 11 bases unmatched. This CDR3 has 16 amino acids. The sequenced material came from ileal tissue. The V call is TRBV27, the J call TRBJ1-1; 7 positions match TRBD1. This receptor was obtained from an adult with Crohn's disease. Written as DNA, the CDR3 is TGTGCCAGCAGGCCTACAGGGGTGGAACGGAACACTGAAGCTTTCTTT. This gives the protein CASRPTGVERNTEAFF.